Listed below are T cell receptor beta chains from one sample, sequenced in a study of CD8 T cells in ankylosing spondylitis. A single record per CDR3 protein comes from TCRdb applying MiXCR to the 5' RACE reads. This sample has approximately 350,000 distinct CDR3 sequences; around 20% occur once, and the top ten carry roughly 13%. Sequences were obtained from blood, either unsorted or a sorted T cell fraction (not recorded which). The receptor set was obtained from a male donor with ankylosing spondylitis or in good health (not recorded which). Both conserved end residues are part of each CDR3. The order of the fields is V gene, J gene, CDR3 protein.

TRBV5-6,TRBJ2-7,CASSVVGMRSYEQYF
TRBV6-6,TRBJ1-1,CASSADENTEAFF
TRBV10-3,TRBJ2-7,CAIRTDSNTYEQYF
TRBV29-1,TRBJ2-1,CSTGDFSNEQFF
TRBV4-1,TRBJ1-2,CASSPRHPNNYGYTF
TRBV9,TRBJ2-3,CASSVDFDRVSTDTQYF
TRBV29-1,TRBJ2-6,CSVQTSGANVLTF
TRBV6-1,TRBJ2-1,CASSDTLGLAASYNEQFF
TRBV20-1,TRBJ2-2,CSAPTDYTGELFF
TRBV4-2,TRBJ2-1,CASTTSGGASDEQFF
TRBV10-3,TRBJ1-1,CAISEGTGLTEAFF
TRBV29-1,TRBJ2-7,CSAGGTSGYEQYF
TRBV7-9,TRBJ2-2,CASSLQDSHTGELFF
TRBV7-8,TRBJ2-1,CASSLVGGENEQFF
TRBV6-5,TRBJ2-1,CASSYSALVGEQFF
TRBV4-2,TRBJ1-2,CASSQTTGGSYGYTF
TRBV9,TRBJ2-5,CASSVATDQQETQYF
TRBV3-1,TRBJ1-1,CASSQEGLAGNTEAFF
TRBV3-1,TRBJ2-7,CASSRETYEQYF
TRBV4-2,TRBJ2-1,CASSQEGIAGGYEQFF
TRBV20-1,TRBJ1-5,CSANDRADQPQHF
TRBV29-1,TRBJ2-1,CSADTGTGEDNEQFF
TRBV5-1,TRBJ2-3,CASSLAWAVTDTQYF
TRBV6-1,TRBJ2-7,CASSAPGDSYEQYF
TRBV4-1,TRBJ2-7,CASSQERQGDYEQYF
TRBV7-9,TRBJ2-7,CASSSTTDSYEQYF
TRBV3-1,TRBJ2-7,CASSQDHVRGLYSYEQYF
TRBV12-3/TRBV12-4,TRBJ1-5,CASSFGWGAPPSAPQHF
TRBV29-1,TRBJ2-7,CSVEDRADEQYF
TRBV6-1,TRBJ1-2,CATSQGGSYGYTF
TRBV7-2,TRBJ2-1,CASSLGLAGASYNEQFF
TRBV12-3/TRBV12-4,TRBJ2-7,CASSFGGSGGTYEQYF
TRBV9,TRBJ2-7,CASSRVERGAGEQYF
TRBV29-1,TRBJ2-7,CSVEIRNRDNYEQYF
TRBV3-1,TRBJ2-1,CASSFGRLAGYNEQFF
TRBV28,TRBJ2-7,CATDKDGTYEQYF
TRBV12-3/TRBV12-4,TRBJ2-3,CASSLGLAGADTQYF
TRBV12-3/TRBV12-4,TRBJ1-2,CASSPSLKQGSFGYTF
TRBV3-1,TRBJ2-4,CASSPATGSDNIQYF
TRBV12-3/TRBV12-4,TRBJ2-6,CASSQQGFGANVLTF
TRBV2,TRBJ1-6,CASSGFGGDSPLHF
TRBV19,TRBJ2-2,CASGLSGGNRELFF
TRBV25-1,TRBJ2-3,CASSGDRGIDTQYF
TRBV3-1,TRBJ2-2,CASSPRASIHTGELFF
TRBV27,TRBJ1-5,CASSSRRGQLSGQPQHF
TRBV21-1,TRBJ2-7,CASSKAKLRGTSSYEQYF
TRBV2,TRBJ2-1,CAIRMTSGGPIYSYNEQFF
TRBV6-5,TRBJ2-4,CASAPSKNIQYF
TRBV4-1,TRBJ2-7,CASSQDIATLTYEQYF
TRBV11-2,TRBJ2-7,CASSLAQTSYEQYF
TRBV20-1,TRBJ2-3,CSAKTGTSTDTQYF
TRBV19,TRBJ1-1,CASSIPSRRDTEAFF
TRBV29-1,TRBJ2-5,CSVEERDRDETQYF
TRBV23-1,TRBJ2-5,CASSQSGQQETQYF
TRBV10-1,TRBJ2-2,CASSGNRGENTGELFF
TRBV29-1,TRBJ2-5,CSVDQGGETQYF
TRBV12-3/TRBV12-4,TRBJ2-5,CASGPGALQETQYF
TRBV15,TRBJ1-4,CATSRAGTLEKLFF